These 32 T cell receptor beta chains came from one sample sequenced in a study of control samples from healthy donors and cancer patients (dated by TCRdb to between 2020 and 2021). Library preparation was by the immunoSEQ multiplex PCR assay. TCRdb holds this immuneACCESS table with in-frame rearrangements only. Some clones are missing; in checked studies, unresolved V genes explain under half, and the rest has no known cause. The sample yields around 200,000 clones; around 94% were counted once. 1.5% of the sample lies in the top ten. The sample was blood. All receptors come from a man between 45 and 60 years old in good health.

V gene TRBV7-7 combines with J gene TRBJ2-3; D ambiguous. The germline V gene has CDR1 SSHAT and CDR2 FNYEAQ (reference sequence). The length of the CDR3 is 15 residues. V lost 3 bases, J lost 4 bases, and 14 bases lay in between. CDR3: CASSLEPYRADTQYF. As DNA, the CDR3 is TGTGCCAGCAGCTTGGAACCCTACCGGGCAGATACGCAGTATTTT.

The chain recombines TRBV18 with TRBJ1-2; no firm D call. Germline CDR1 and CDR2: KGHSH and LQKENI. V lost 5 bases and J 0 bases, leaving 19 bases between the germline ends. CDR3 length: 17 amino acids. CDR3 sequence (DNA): TGTGCCAGCTCAGAGGTGTACGAGCCGGGGACTAACTATGGCTACACCTTC. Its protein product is CASSEVYEPGTNYGYTF.

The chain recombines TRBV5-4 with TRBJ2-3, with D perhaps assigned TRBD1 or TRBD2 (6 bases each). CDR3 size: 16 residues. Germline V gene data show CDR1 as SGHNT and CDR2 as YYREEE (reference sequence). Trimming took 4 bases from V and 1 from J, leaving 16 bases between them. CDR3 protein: CASSPGGQEGTDTQYF. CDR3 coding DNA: TGTGCCAGCAGCCCCGGGGGACAAGAGGGCACAGATACGCAGTATTTT.

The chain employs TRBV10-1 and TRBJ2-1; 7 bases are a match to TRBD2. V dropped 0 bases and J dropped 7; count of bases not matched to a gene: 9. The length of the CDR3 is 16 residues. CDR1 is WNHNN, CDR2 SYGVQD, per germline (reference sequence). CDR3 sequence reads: CASSESAGLSMNEQFF. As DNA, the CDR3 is TGCGCCAGCAGTGAGTCGGCGGGACTAAGTATGAATGAGCAGTTCTTC.

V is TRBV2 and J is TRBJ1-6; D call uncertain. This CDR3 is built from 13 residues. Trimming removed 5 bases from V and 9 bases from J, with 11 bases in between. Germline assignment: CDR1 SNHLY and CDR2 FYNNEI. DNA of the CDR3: TGTGCCAGCAGTCGGACCGTCAGTTCACCCCTCCACTTT. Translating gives CASSRTVSSPLHF.

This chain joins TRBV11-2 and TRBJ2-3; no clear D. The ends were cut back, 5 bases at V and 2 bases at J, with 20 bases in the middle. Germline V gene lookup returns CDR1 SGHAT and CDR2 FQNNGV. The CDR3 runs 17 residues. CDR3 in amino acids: CASSQRALGPSTDTQYF. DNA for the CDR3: TGTGCCAGCAGCCAACGGGCCCTAGGCCCTTCCACAGATACGCAGTATTTT.

CDR3 residues: CASSQNRNYGYTF. CDR3 bases: TGTGCCAGCAGCCAAAACAGAAACTATGGCTACACCTTC. V gene TRBV14 combines with J gene TRBJ1-2; D call uncertain. The V gene's germline CDR1 is SGHDN and CDR2 FVKESK. Trimming removed 2 bases from V and 2 bases from J, with 6 bases in between. This CDR3 is built from 13 residues.

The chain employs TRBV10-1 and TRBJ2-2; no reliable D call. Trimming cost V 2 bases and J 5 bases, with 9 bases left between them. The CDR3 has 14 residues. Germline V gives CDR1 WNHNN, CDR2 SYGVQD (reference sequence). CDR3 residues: CASSEISSTGELFF. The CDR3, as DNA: TGCGCCAGCAGTGAGATTAGTTCTACCGGGGAGCTGTTTTTT.

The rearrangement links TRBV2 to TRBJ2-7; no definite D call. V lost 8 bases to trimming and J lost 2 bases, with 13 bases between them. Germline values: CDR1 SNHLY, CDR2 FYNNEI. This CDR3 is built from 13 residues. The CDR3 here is CASLGRITYEQYF. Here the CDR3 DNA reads TGTGCCAGCTTAGGACGTATCACCTACGAGCAGTACTTC.

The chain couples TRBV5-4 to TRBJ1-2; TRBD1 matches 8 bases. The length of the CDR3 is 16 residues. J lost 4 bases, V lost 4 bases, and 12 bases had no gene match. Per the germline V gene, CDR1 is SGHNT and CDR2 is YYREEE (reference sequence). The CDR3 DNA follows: TGTGCCAGCAGCGCGCCTCCGGGACAGGAACTCTATGGCTACACCTTC. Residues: CASSAPPGQELYGYTF.

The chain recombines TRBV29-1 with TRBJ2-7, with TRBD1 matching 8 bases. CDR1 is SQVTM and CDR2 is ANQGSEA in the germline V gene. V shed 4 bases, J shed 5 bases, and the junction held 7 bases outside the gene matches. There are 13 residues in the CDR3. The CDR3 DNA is TGCAGCGTTGCTCTGACAGGGGTCCACGAGCAGTACGTC. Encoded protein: CSVALTGVHEQYV.

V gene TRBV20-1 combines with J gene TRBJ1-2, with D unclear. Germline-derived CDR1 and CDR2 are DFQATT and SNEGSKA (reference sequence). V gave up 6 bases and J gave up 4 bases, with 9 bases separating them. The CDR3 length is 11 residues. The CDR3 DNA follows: TGCAGTGCCCCGGTGGGCTATGGCTACACCTTC. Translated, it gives CSAPVGYGYTF.

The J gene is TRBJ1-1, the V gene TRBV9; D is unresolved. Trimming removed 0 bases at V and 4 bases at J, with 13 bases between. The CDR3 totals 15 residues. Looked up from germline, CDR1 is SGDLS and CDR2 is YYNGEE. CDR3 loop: CASSVVGTTSTEAFF. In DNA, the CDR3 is TGTGCCAGCAGCGTAGTCGGCACGACAAGCACTGAAGCTTTCTTT.

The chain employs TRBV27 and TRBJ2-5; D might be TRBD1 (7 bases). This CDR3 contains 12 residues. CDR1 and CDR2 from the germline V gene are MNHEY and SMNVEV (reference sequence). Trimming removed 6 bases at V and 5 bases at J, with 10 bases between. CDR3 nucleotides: TGTGCCAGCAGGGCAGGGGGGGAGACCCAGTACTTC. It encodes CASRAGGETQYF.

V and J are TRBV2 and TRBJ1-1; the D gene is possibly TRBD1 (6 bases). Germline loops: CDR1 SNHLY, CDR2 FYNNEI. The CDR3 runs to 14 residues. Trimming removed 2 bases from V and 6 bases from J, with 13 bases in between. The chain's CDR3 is CASSEYGGRAEAFF. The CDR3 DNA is TGTGCCAGCAGTGAATACGGGGGGCGAGCTGAAGCTTTCTTT.

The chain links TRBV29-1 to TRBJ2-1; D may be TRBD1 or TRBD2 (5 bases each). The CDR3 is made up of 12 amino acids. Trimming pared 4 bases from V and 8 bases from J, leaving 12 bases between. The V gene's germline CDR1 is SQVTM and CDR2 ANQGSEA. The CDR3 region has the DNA TGCAGCGTTGGCATGAGGGGCGATGAGCAGTTCTTC. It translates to CSVGMRGDEQFF.

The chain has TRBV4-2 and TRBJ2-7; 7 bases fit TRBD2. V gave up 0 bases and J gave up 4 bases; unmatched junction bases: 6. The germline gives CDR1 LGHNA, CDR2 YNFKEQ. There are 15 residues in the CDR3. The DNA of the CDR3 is TGTGCCAGCAGCCAAGAGGGGGGGAAGGGATACGAGCAGTACTTC. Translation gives CASSQEGGKGYEQYF.

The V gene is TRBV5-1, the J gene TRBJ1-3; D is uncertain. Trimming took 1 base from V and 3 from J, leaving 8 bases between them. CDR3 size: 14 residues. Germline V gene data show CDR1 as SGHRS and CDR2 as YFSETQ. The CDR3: CASSLLGGGNTIYF. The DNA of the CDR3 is TGCGCCAGCAGCTTGTTGGGAGGTGGAAACACCATATATTTT.

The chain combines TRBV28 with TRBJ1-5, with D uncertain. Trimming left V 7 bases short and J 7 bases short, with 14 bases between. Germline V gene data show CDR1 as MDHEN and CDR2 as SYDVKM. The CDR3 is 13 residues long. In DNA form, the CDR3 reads TGTGCCAGCAATCCCGCAGGCGGACAGCCCCAGCATTTT. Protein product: CASNPAGGQPQHF.

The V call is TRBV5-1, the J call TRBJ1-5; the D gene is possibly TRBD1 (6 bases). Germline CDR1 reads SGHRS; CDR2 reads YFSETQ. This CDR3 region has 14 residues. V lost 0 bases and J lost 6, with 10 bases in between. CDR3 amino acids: CASSLEGGLQPQHF. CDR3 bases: TGCGCCAGCAGCTTGGAGGGGGGCCTTCAGCCCCAGCATTTT.

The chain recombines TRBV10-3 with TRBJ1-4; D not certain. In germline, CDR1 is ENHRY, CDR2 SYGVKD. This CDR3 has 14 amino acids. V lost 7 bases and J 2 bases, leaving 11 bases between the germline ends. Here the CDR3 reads CAIKGRLTNEKLFF. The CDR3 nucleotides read TGTGCCATCAAGGGCCGCTTGACTAATGAAAAACTGTTTTTT.

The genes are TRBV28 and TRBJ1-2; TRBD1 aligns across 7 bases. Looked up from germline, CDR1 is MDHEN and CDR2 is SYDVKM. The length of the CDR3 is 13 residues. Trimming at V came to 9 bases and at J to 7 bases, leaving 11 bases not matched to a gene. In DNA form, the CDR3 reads TGTGCCAGTCATGACAGGGTTTCGGGTGGCTACACCTTC. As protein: CASHDRVSGGYTF.

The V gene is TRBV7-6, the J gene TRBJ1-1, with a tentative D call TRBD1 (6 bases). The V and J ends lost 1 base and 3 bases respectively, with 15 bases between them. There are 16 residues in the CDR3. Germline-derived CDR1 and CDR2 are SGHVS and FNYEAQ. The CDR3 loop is CASSLGDRPGDTEAFF. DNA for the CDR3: TGTGCCAGCAGCTTAGGAGACAGGCCGGGCGACACTGAAGCTTTCTTT.

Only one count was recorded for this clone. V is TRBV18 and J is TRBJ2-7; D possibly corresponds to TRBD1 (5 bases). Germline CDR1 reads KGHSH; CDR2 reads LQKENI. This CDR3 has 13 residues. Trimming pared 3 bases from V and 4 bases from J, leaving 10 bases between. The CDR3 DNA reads TGTGCCAGCTCACCCCCCACAGGTTACGAGCAGTACGTC. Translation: CASSPPTGYEQYV.

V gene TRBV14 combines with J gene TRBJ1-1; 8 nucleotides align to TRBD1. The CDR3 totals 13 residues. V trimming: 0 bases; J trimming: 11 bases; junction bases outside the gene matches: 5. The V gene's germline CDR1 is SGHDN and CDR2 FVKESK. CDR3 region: CASSQDQRQGAFF. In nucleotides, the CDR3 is TGTGCCAGCAGCCAAGATCAGAGACAGGGGGCTTTCTTT. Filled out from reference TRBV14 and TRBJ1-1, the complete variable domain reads EAGVTQFPSHSVIEKGQTVTLRCDPISGHDNLYWYRRVMGKEIKFLLHFVKESKQDESGMPNNRFLAERTGGTYSTLKVQPAELEDSGVYFCASSQDQRQGAFFGQGTRLTVV.

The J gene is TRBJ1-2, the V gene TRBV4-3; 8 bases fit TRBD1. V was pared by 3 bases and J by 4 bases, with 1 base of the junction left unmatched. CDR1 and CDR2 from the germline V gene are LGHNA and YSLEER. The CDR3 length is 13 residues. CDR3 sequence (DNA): TGCGCCAGCAGCCAGGACAGGGTCTATGGCTACACCTTC. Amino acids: CASSQDRVYGYTF.

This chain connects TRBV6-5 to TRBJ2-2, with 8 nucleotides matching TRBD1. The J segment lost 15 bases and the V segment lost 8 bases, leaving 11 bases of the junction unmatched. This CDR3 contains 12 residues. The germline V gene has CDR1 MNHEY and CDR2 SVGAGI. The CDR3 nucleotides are TGTGCCAGCCCGAGCCGACAGGGGAGGTTGTTTTTT. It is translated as CASPSRQGRLFF.

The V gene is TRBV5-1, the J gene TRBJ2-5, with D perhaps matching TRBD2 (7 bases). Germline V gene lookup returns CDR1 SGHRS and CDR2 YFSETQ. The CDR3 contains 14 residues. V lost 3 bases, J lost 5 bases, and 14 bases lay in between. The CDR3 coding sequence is TGCGCCAGCAGCTCCGGGGGGCCGGCCGAGACCCAGTACTTC. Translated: CASSSGGPAETQYF.

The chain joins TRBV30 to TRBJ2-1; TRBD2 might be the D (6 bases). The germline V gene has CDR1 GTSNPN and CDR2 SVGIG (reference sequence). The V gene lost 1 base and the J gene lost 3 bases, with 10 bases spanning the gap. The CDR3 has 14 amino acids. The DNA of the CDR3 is TGTGCCTGGAGTGGCGGGGCTCTCTACAATGAGCAGTTCTTC. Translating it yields CAWSGGALYNEQFF.

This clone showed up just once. The CDR3: CASSKEGIGQGSSYEQYV. DNA of the CDR3: TGTGCCAGCAGCAAAGAGGGGATTGGGCAGGGCAGCTCCTACGAGCAGTACGTC. J is TRBJ2-7 and V is TRBV21-1; the D call of TRBD1 is as the table states it, not checked on the DNA. TRBV21-1 is listed as a pseudogene. The CDR3 has 18 residues.

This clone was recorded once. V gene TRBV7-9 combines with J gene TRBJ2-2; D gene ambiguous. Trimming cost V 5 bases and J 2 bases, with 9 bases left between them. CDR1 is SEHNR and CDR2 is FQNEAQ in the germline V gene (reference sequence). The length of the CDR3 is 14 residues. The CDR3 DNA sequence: TGTGCCAGCAGCCGTGCAGTAAACACCGGGGAGCTGTTTTTT. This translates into CASSRAVNTGELFF.

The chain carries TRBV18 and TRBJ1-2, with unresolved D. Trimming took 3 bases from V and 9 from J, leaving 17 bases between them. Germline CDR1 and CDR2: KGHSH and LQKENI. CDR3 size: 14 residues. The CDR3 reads CASSPSDRGGRYTF. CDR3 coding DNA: TGTGCCAGCTCACCGAGTGACCGGGGTGGGCGCTACACCTTC.